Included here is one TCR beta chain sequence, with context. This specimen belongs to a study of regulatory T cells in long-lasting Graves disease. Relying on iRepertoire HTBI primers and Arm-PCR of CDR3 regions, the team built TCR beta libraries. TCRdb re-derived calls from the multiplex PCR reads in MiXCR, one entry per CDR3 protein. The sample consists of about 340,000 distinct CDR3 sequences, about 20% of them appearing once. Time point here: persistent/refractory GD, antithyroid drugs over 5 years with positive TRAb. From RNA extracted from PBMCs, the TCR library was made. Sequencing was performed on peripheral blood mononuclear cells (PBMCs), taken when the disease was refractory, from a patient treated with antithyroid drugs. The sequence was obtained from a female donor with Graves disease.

The CDR3 nucleotides read TGTGCCAGCAGTTTAGACCCCCCCGACGACAGGTTGCTTTCCGGGGAGCTGTTTTTT. Residues: CASSLDPPDDRLLSGELFF. The J gene is TRBJ2-2, the V gene TRBV27, with D perhaps matching TRBD1 (6 bases). Per the germline V gene, CDR1 is MNHEY and CDR2 is SMNVEV (reference sequence). Between the trimmed V and J ends, which lost 2 bases and 6 bases, there was a span of 25 bases. The CDR3 extends over 19 amino acids.